One and the same sample provided the 24 T cell receptor beta chains below, sequenced in a study of T cell responses to AZD1222 COVID-19 vaccine. Repertoires were generated with immunoSEQ multiplex PCR, while TCRdb's copy carries only in-frame clones and drops some. Of some 150,000 clones listed, around 86% are singletons. The sequencing here drew on peripheral blood, taken on day 0 of MenACWY control vaccination. These receptors were obtained from an adult in good health.

The chain joins TRBV7-9 to TRBJ2-7; 9 nucleotides match TRBD1. CDR1 and CDR2 (germline): SEHNR, FQNEAQ (reference sequence). The CDR3 has 13 amino acids. The J segment lost 5 bases and the V segment lost 4 bases, leaving 3 bases of the junction unmatched. The CDR3 DNA is TGTGCCAGCAGCTCATGGACAGGGGACGAGCAGTACGTC. As protein: CASSSWTGDEQYV.

The chain uses TRBV2 and TRBJ2-7, with 12 bases that match TRBD1. The CDR3 consists of 15 residues. Per the germline V gene, CDR1 is SNHLY and CDR2 is FYNNEI. V dropped 4 bases and J dropped 5; count of bases not matched to a gene: 6. CDR3 loop: CASSAWDRGLDEQYV. The DNA for the CDR3 is TGTGCCAGCAGTGCATGGGACAGGGGGCTTGACGAGCAGTACGTC.

This clone occurred once. The gene calls are TRBV20-1 and TRBJ2-6; 15 bases map to TRBD2. The length of the CDR3 is 18 residues. Germline CDR1 and CDR2: DFQATT and SNEGSKA (reference sequence). Losses at the gene ends were 3 bases for V and 0 bases for J; bases not matched to a gene: 3. CDR3 sequence: CSASKGLAGGSGANVLTF. CDR3 in DNA: TGCAGTGCTAGTAAGGGACTAGCGGGGGGCTCTGGGGCCAACGTCCTGACTTTC.

The chain employs TRBV7-6 and TRBJ1-6, with 9 positions matching TRBD1. Germline V lookup: CDR1 SGHVS, CDR2 FNYEAQ. The CDR3 spans 17 residues. Trimming took 6 bases from V and 8 from J; bases not matched to a gene: 14. The CDR3 loop reads CASRGVSWGQGYSPLHF. As DNA, the CDR3 is TGTGCCAGCAGAGGGGTGTCGTGGGGACAGGGCTATTCACCCCTCCACTTT.

This clone was picked up a small number of times. V and J are TRBV18 and TRBJ2-6, with TRBD1 matching 9 bases. Losses at the gene ends were 2 bases for V and 0 bases for J; bases not matched to a gene: 5. This CDR3 region has 18 residues. CDR1 KGHSH and CDR2 LQKENI come from the germline V gene. The CDR3 spells CASSPEGTGNSGANVLTF. The CDR3 DNA sequence: TGTGCCAGCTCACCAGAGGGGACAGGGAACTCTGGGGCCAACGTCCTGACTTTC. Full variable domain (rest looked up from reference TRBV18 and TRBJ2-6): NAGVMQNPRHLVRRRGQEARLRCSPMKGHSHVYWYRQLPEEGLKFMVYLQKENIIDESGMPKERFSAEFPKEGPSILRIQQVVRGDSAAYFCASSPEGTGNSGANVLTFGAGSRLTVL.

The chain combines TRBV7-9 with TRBJ1-2, with 7 bases lining up with TRBD1. Germline values: CDR1 SEHNR, CDR2 FQNEAQ (reference sequence). There are 16 residues in the CDR3. Trimming cost V 4 bases and J 3 bases; bases outside gene matches: 11. CDR3 in DNA: TGTGCCAGCAGCTCGACAGGGAGGGCTAACGACTATGGCTACACCTTC. It encodes CASSSTGRANDYGYTF.

On this clone: This may arise from a read error, as a much more abundant clone is one base away. Distinct nucleotide sequences in the sample also encode this CDR3. The CDR3 region has the DNA TGTGCCAGCAGTGAATTGGCCGGGGAGCTGTTTTTT. Amino acids: CASSELAGELFF. The chain couples TRBV25-1 to TRBJ2-2, with D uncertain. Between the trimmed V and J ends, which lost 1 base and 6 bases, there was a span of 3 bases. This CDR3 has 12 residues. CDR1 MGHDK and CDR2 SYGVNS come from the germline V gene.

The rearrangement joins TRBV18 to TRBJ2-3, with 9 positions matching TRBD2. The CDR3 sequence is 16 residues long. The V gene's germline CDR1 is KGHSH and CDR2 LQKENI. With V trimmed by 6 bases and J by 1 base, 8 bases remained unmatched. The CDR3 is CASSQEIAGGTDTQYF. CDR3 nucleotide sequence: TGTGCCAGCTCCCAGGAGATAGCGGGGGGCACAGATACGCAGTATTTT.

The rearrangement uses TRBV28 and TRBJ1-6; TRBD1 might be the D (5 bases). The length of the CDR3 is 14 residues. V was pared by 10 bases and J by 5 bases, with 15 bases between. Germline-derived CDR1 and CDR2 are MDHEN and SYDVKM. The CDR3 here is CATGGASDNSPLHF. The CDR3, as DNA: TGTGCCACTGGCGGGGCGAGCGATAATTCACCCCTCCACTTT.

The sample holds one count of this clone. The chain carries TRBV6-1 and TRBJ1-2, with TRBD1 matching 10 bases. Germline lookup yields CDR1 MNHNS and CDR2 SASEGT. Trimming cost V 1 base and J 4 bases; bases outside gene matches: 6. The CDR3 has 16 amino acids. DNA for the CDR3: TGTGCCAGCAGTGAAGAGGCATGGGACAGGGGCTATGGCTACACCTTC. Translation gives CASSEEAWDRGYGYTF.

The chain uses TRBV3-1 (or the pseudogene TRBV3-2) and TRBJ2-1; weak D call: TRBD2 (5 bases). Trimming stripped 5 bases from V and 5 bases from J, with 7 bases between. Germline CDR1 is LGHDT and CDR2 is YNNKEL (reference sequence). The CDR3 runs to 12 residues. CDR3 sequence (DNA): TGTGCCAGCAGCAAACTAGACAATGAGCAGTTCTTC. It specifies CASSKLDNEQFF.

The chain couples TRBV19 to TRBJ1-6; perhaps TRBD1 as D (5 bases). V lost 9 bases, J lost 10 bases, and 19 bases lay in between. Germline V gene sequence: CDR1 LNHDA, CDR2 SQIVND (reference sequence). The CDR3 sequence is 14 residues long. CDR3 bases: TGTGCCAGCGCTAGGGGCTACCTCGAGTCACCCCTCCACTTT. Its protein is CASARGYLESPLHF.

The chain links TRBV4-2 to TRBJ1-5, with 9 nucleotides matching TRBD1. Per the germline V gene, CDR1 is LGHNA and CDR2 is YNFKEQ. The CDR3 length is 16 residues. V lost 1 base and J lost 1; bases outside the gene matches: 2. The CDR3 spells CASSQGTGVSNQPQHF. DNA of the CDR3: TGTGCCAGCAGCCAAGGGACAGGGGTGAGCAATCAGCCCCAGCATTTT.

V gene TRBV6-5 combines with J gene TRBJ2-1; D is unclear. Germline lookup yields CDR1 MNHEY and CDR2 SVGAGI. V lost 4 bases, J lost 5 bases, and 6 bases lay in between. The CDR3 is made up of 12 amino acids. The CDR3 here is CASSSRDNEQFF. The CDR3 DNA is TGTGCCAGCAGTTCCCGGGACAATGAGCAGTTCTTC.

The V gene is TRBV11-2, the J gene TRBJ1-1, with 7 bases matching TRBD1. CDR1 is SGHAT and CDR2 is FQNNGV in the germline V gene. The CDR3 length is 12 residues. V shed 8 bases and J 1 base; nucleotides not matched to a gene: 1. CDR3 in amino acids: CASRQGNTEAFF. The CDR3 DNA reads TGTGCCAGCCGACAGGGGAACACTGAAGCTTTCTTT.

The V and J genes are TRBV5-1 and TRBJ2-1; D is possibly TRBD2 (6 bases). The V end lost 4 bases, the J end lost 4 bases, and 15 bases lay between the germline ends. The CDR3 consists of 15 residues. Germline lookup yields CDR1 SGHRS and CDR2 YFSETQ. The CDR3 DNA sequence: TGCGCCAGCAGCCCGGAGGGGAATCCTTACAATGAGCAGTTCTTC. It yields the protein CASSPEGNPYNEQFF.

CDR3 sequence reads: CASRLGQGKEKLFF. The DNA for the CDR3 is TGTGCAAGTCGCTTAGGCCAGGGGAAGGAAAAACTGTTTTTT. The chain recombines TRBV12-2 with TRBJ1-4; the table's D call, TRBD1, has no DNA check behind it. TRBV12-2 is recorded as a pseudogene. This CDR3 spans 14 amino acids.

The CDR3 nucleotides read TGCAGTGCCAGAAGAGACTATGGCTACACCTTC. This encodes CSARRDYGYTF. The V and J genes are TRBV20-1 and TRBJ1-2, with no clear D. The CDR3 totals 11 residues. The V end was cut by 6 bases, the J end by 3 bases, with 8 bases between. Per germline, CDR1 DFQATT and CDR2 SNEGSKA (reference sequence).

The chain carries TRBV11-2 and TRBJ2-7, with D perhaps TRBD1 or TRBD2 (5 bases each). The V end was cut by 0 bases, the J end by 6 bases, with 15 bases between. Looked up from germline, CDR1 is SGHAT and CDR2 is FQNNGV. CDR3 length: 15 residues. The CDR3 reads CASSLDGGYLREQYF. The CDR3 nucleotides read TGTGCCAGCAGCTTAGATGGGGGTTACCTTCGCGAGCAGTACTTC. Using reference TRBV11-2 and TRBJ2-7 for the parts outside the CDR3, the full variable domain is EAGVAQSPRYKIIEKRQSVAFWCNPISGHATLYWYQQILGQGPKLLIQFQNNGVVDDSQLPKDRFSAERLKGVDSTLKIQPAKLEDSAVYLCASSLDGGYLREQYFGPGTRLTVT.

The CDR3 DNA follows: TGTGCCAGCAGTGACCTGTTAGTGCAGTTCTTC. It specifies CASSDLLVQFF. The chain links TRBV2 to TRBJ2-1; D is unclear. The CDR3 extends over 11 amino acids. Per germline, CDR1 SNHLY and CDR2 FYNNEI. V gave up 3 bases and J gave up 12 bases, with 9 bases separating them.

As DNA, the CDR3 is TGTGCCACACGGGCAGGGGGCGACTATGGCTACACCTTC. Protein sequence: CATRAGGDYGYTF. The V and J genes are TRBV6-5 and TRBJ1-2; 8 bases align to TRBD1. The CDR3 has 13 amino acids. CDR1 and CDR2 (germline): MNHEY, SVGAGI. J was trimmed by 3 bases and V by 10 bases; bases with no gene match: 7.

The genes are TRBV28 and TRBJ2-1, with D unresolved. CDR1 and CDR2 (germline): MDHEN, SYDVKM. The CDR3 sequence is 13 residues long. Trimming pared 8 bases from V and 4 bases from J, leaving 12 bases between. CDR3 residues: CASADGLYNEQFF. The CDR3 bases are TGTGCCAGCGCGGACGGGTTATACAATGAGCAGTTCTTC.

The V and J genes are TRBV7-9 and TRBJ2-7; 8 nucleotides align to TRBD1. V was pared by 5 bases and J by 1 base, with 16 bases of the junction left unmatched. CDR1 is SEHNR and CDR2 is FQNEAQ in the germline V gene (reference sequence). This CDR3 is built from 18 residues. The CDR3 protein is CASSGDAPGGVWSYEQYF. The CDR3 region has the DNA TGTGCCAGCAGCGGGGATGCTCCAGGGGGCGTGTGGTCCTACGAGCAGTACTTC.

The rearrangement uses TRBV19 and TRBJ1-1; 8 positions match TRBD1. The ends lost 7 bases at V and 0 bases at J; junction bases unmatched: 7. The CDR3 runs to 15 residues. From germline, CDR1 is LNHDA and CDR2 SQIVND (reference sequence). In nucleotides, the CDR3 is TGTGCCAGTATGGGACAGGCGATGATGAACACTGAAGCTTTCTTT. Its translation is CASMGQAMMNTEAFF.